The present TCR beta chain was sequenced within a study of T-cell reconstitution after alpha-beta-depleted transplantation in children. Per germline, CDR1 MNHEY and CDR2 SMNVEV (reference sequence). The CDR3 length is 14 residues. After removal of 4 bases from V and 2 bases from J, the junction contained 4 bases not matched to a gene. This clonotype was recorded a few times. Preparing the TCRbeta library involved the use of unique molecular identifiers. TCRdb itself ran the PCR reads through MiXCR, one entry per CDR3 protein. This sample has about 540,000 distinct CDR3 sequences, with approximately 16% found just once.

The source was PBMCs from the stem cell graft donor, collected from the stem cell graft. The chain employs TRBV27 and TRBJ2-7, with TRBD2 matching 8 bases. This TCR derives from a human donor who donated a stem cell graft to a child with acute lymphoblastic leukemia. CDR3 sequence (DNA): TGTGCCAGCAGTTGGGCTAGCGGGCCCTACGAGCAGTACTTC. It specifies CASSWASGPYEQYF.